The clone carrying this T cell receptor beta chain was recorded once. The table came from immunoSEQ multiplex PCR; TCRdb's copy has only in-frame clones and leaves some out. The data contain roughly 430,000 clones, nearly 90% of them singletons. CDR3 size: 14 residues. Per the germline V gene, CDR1 is MNHEY and CDR2 is SVGAGI. The V and J ends lost 0 bases and 7 bases respectively, with 12 bases between them. The data were obtained in a study of blood T cell repertoires in COVID-19. Cohorts were based on clinical histories the participants reported. This receptor was taken from a woman aged 40 to 55 with acute COVID-19. Sequencing used PBMCs or T cells enriched from blood (not recorded which). The chain couples TRBV6-5 to TRBJ1-2; D gene unclear. This CDR3 reads CASSYSRSAGGYTF. The DNA for the CDR3 is TGTGCCAGCAGTTACTCTCGCTCCGCCGGTGGCTACACCTTC.